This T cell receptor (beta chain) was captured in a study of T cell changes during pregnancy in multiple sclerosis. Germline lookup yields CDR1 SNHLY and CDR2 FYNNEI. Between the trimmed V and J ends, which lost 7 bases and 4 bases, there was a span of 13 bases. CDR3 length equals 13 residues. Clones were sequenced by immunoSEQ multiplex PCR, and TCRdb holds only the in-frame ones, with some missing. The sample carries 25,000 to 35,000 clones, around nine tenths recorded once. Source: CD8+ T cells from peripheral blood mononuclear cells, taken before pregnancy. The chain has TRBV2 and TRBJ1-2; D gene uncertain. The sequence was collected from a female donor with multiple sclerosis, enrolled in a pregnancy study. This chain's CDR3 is CASTRSVGYGYTF. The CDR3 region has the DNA TGTGCCAGCACAAGATCGGTTGGCTATGGCTACACCTTC.